This T cell receptor (beta chain) came from a study of blood T cell repertoires in COVID-19. Study overall: There were acute and convalescent COVID-19 samples, and they came from the United States, Italy and Spain.

Per the original data handling: Amplifying reference gene primers gave estimates of nucleated cell counts. TCRdb's copy holds only in-frame clones and misses some; the assay was immunoSEQ multiplex PCR. That table gives V, J and clone size, and the DNA gave D and trimming. The sample records 350,000 to 500,000 clones, approximately 90% being singletons. Allocation to cohorts depended on clinical history reported by the participants. A case of COVID-19 had been met by exposed participants within 2 weeks before study entry. This TCR was sampled from a woman aged 18-29 years who had been exposed to COVID-19. Sequencing input: PBMCs or T cells enriched from blood (not recorded which).

The CDR3 DNA sequence: TGCGCCAGCAGCCCTCTTCGATCTAGCGGGAGCTGGGGAGGCCAAGAGACCCAGTACTTC. Translated: CASSPLRSSGSWGGQETQYF. This chain joins TRBV4-1 and TRBJ2-5; TRBD2 aligns across 10 bases. This CDR3 is built from 20 residues. Germline V gene data show CDR1 as MGHRA and CDR2 as YSYEKL. Losses at the gene ends were 4 bases for V and 1 base for J; bases not matched to a gene: 18.